Shown below are 31 T cell receptor beta chains from a single sample sequenced in a study of blood T cell repertoires in COVID-19. This table comes from immunoSEQ multiplex PCR, and its TCRdb copy is limited to in-frame clones, with some not included. Of 250,000 to 350,000 clones in the sample, around 91% were seen once. The specimen sequenced was PBMCs or T cells enriched from blood (not recorded which). All receptors come from a woman younger than 35 with acute COVID-19.

The CDR3 DNA is TGTGCCAGCAGCCTAGCGGGAGCTCCCGAGCAGTACTTC. Translated, it gives CASSLAGAPEQYF. V is TRBV28 and J is TRBJ2-7; 10 bases line up with TRBD2. The germline V gene has CDR1 MDHEN and CDR2 SYDVKM. This CDR3 contains 13 residues. With V trimmed by 6 bases and J by 6 bases, 5 bases remained unmatched.

This chain connects TRBV28 to TRBJ1-1; no firm D call. Trimming took 7 bases from V and 5 from J, leaving 14 bases between them. Germline CDR1 MDHEN, CDR2 SYDVKM. This CDR3 is built from 13 residues. CDR3 nucleotides: TGTGCCAGCATCTCCCAGATATATACTGAAGCTTTCTTT. This encodes CASISQIYTEAFF.

This chain joins TRBV28 and TRBJ2-5; 16 bases line up with TRBD2. Germline lookup yields CDR1 MDHEN and CDR2 SYDVKM. V gave up 3 bases and J gave up 4 bases; unmatched junction bases: 11. This CDR3 region has 19 residues. CDR3 region: CASSFGTSGRASIVETQYF. CDR3 nucleotide sequence: TGTGCCAGCAGTTTCGGGACTAGCGGGAGGGCCTCGATCGTAGAGACCCAGTACTTC. The variable domain in full, completed from reference TRBV28 and TRBJ2-5, reads DVKVTQSSRYLVKRTGEKVFLECVQDMDHENMFWYRQDPGLGLRLIYFSYDVKMKEKGDIPEGYSVSREKKERFSLILESASTNQTSMYLCASSFGTSGRASIVETQYFGPGTRLLVL.

V gene TRBV10-1 combines with J gene TRBJ2-2; 7 positions match TRBD2. Germline CDR1 reads WNHNN; CDR2 reads SYGVQD (reference sequence). J gave up 6 bases and V 3 bases, and 4 bases lay outside the gene matches. This CDR3 contains 14 residues. This CDR3 is CASSDASGPGELFF. CDR3 coding DNA: TGCGCCAGCAGTGATGCTAGCGGACCCGGGGAGCTGTTTTTT.

V usage is TRBV19 and J usage is TRBJ1-5; D is unresolved. V gave up 6 bases and J gave up 4 bases, with 16 bases separating them. The CDR3 runs to 15 residues. Germline CDR1 and CDR2: LNHDA and SQIVND (reference sequence). This CDR3 reads CASSHLLAENQPQHF. The CDR3 bases are TGTGCCAGTAGCCACCTGTTAGCCGAGAATCAGCCCCAGCATTTT.

V and J are TRBV13 and TRBJ2-7; possible D gene TRBD1, 6 bases. Germline CDR1 reads PRHDT; CDR2 reads FYEKMQ (reference sequence). The V gene lost 3 bases and the J gene lost 5 bases, with 8 bases spanning the gap. CDR3 size: 12 residues. The CDR3 here is CASSLGQDEQYF. CDR3 nucleotides: TGTGCCAGCAGCTTGGGACAAGACGAGCAGTACTTC.

The chain couples TRBV15 to TRBJ2-1, with a weak D call TRBD2 (7 bases). Trimming took 0 bases from V and 8 from J, leaving 17 bases between them. The CDR3 spans 16 residues. Germline assignment: CDR1 LNHNV and CDR2 YYDKDF (reference sequence). CDR3 in DNA: TGTGCCACCAGCAGAGATCTAGGGGGGGTGGTCGATGAGCAGTTCTTC. Protein sequence: CATSRDLGGVVDEQFF.

The chain combines TRBV5-4 with TRBJ2-7; D remains ambiguous. In germline, CDR1 is SGHNT, CDR2 YYREEE (reference sequence). The CDR3 length is 13 residues. The ends were cut back, 6 bases at V and 0 bases at J, with 10 bases in the middle. CDR3 loop: CASTSEHSYEQYF. CDR3 in DNA: TGTGCCAGCACCTCCGAACACTCCTACGAGCAGTACTTC.

This clone was observed at least ten times. The rearrangement links TRBV6-4 to TRBJ1-5, with D unresolved. The CDR3 contains 13 residues. Germline values: CDR1 MRHNA, CDR2 SNTAGT. Trimming removed 3 bases from V and 3 bases from J, with 6 bases in between. In nucleotides, the CDR3 is TGTGCCAGCAGTGAGAGGGACAATCAGCCCCAGCATTTT. It is translated as CASSERDNQPQHF.

This clone was seen a single time. The chain recombines TRBV7-2 with TRBJ2-1, with 9 bases lining up with TRBD2. V was pared by 6 bases and J by 0 bases, with 12 bases of the junction left unmatched. Germline CDR1 is SGHTA and CDR2 is FQGNSA. The length of the CDR3 is 18 residues. CDR3: CASRSPAGGSFSYNEQFF. The CDR3 nucleotides are TGTGCCAGCAGATCCCCAGCGGGAGGTTCCTTCTCCTACAATGAGCAGTTCTTC. The variable domain in full, with the rest retrieved from reference TRBV7-2 and TRBJ2-1, is GAGVSQSPSNKVTEKGKDVELRCDPISGHTALYWYRQSLGQGLEFLIYFQGNSAPDKSGLPSDRFSAERTGGSVSTLTIQRTQQEDSAVYLCASRSPAGGSFSYNEQFFGPGTRLTVL.

V is TRBV6-5 and J is TRBJ2-5; possible D gene TRBD1, 5 bases. This CDR3 region has 15 residues. The V and J ends lost 2 bases and 3 bases respectively, with 13 bases between them. Germline V gene data show CDR1 as MNHEY and CDR2 as SVGAGI. The DNA of the CDR3 is TGTGCCAGCAGTTACCAGGGATCCGAAGAAGAGACCCAGTACTTC. Translation: CASSYQGSEEETQYF.

This sequence joins TRBV3-1 (or the pseudogene TRBV3-2) and TRBJ1-1; D is unresolved. Trimming shortened V by 4 bases and J by 2 bases, and 8 bases separated the two germline ends. Germline V gene data show CDR1 as LGHDT and CDR2 as YNNKEL (reference sequence). The CDR3 is made up of 13 amino acids. The CDR3 nucleotides read TGTGCCAGCAGCCGCGGCCCTAACACTGAAGCTTTCTTT. It specifies CASSRGPNTEAFF.

This clone has only a few counts. The V call is TRBV11-2, the J call TRBJ1-2, with a possible D match to TRBD1 (5 bases). The CDR3 is 14 residues long. The germline V gene encodes CDR1 SGHAT and CDR2 FQNNGV. The V gene lost 1 base and the J gene lost 12 bases, with 18 bases spanning the gap. This CDR3 is CASSLVPGTGGDTF. CDR3 sequence (DNA): TGTGCCAGCAGCTTAGTTCCCGGGACTGGCGGTGACACCTTC.

The chain has TRBV21-1 and TRBJ1-5. TRBV21-1 is listed as a pseudogene. The CDR3 runs to 15 residues. The CDR3 nucleotides are TGTGCCAGCAGCAAAGAAAGCCCCAGCAATCAGCCCCAGCATTTT. Amino acids: CASSKESPSNQPQHF.

The chain is built from TRBV3-1 (or the pseudogene TRBV3-2) and TRBJ1-4; TRBD1 agrees at 9 bases. The CDR3 is made up of 17 amino acids. Germline lookup yields CDR1 LGHDT and CDR2 YNNKEL (reference sequence). With 1 base clipped from V and 7 bases from J, the junction kept 10 bases outside the gene matches. The CDR3 DNA follows: TGTGCCAGCAGCCAAGTTCCGGGACAGGGCCCAAGTGAAAAACTGTTTTTT. It yields the protein CASSQVPGQGPSEKLFF.

V usage is TRBV25-1 and J usage is TRBJ1-1; D unclear. This CDR3 has 13 amino acids. The germline CDR1 and CDR2 sequences are MGHDK and SYGVNS. The ends were cut back, 5 bases at V and 4 bases at J, with 11 bases in the middle. CDR3 DNA: TGTGCCAGCAGTCTCACGCCCAGCACTGAAGCTTTCTTT. Its protein product is CASSLTPSTEAFF.

V and J are TRBV7-3 and TRBJ2-6, with 14 bases aligning to TRBD2. V trimming: 5 bases; J trimming: 3 bases; junction bases outside the gene matches: 9. CDR3 size: 19 residues. CDR1 SGHTA and CDR2 FQGTGA come from the germline V gene. The CDR3, as DNA: TGTGCCAGCAGCACGGGACTAGCGGGAGTGTCACTTGGGGCCAACGTCCTGACTTTC. Protein: CASSTGLAGVSLGANVLTF.

CDR3 region: CASRTYGQGGETQYF. CDR3 sequence (DNA): TGTGCCAGCAGAACGTACGGACAGGGGGGGGAGACCCAGTACTTC. The J gene is TRBJ2-5, the V gene TRBV27, with 10 bases aligning to TRBD1. V was clipped by 6 bases and J by 5 bases; unmatched bases: 9. Germline CDR1 and CDR2: MNHEY and SMNVEV (reference sequence). This CDR3 comprises 15 residues.

The rearrangement links TRBV29-1 to TRBJ1-3; 7 bases match TRBD1. The CDR3 is 14 residues long. Unmatched junction bases numbered 5, after V lost 2 bases and J lost 4 bases. Germline CDR1 SQVTM, CDR2 ANQGSEA. CDR3 nucleotide sequence: TGCAGCGTTGAACAGGGGGTTGGGGGAAACACCATATATTTT. It encodes CSVEQGVGGNTIYF.

J is TRBJ1-4 and V is TRBV10-3; the D gene is possibly TRBD1 (6 bases). V dropped 5 bases and J dropped 5 bases, with 15 bases sitting between them. Germline CDR1 ENHRY, CDR2 SYGVKD. This CDR3 is built from 15 residues. In DNA form, the CDR3 reads TGTGCCATCAGTTACTCCGACAGGTCGAATGAAAAACTGTTTTTT. Translation: CAISYSDRSNEKLFF.

The rearrangement links TRBV7-9 to TRBJ1-1; D ambiguous. V was trimmed by 0 bases and J by 0 bases, leaving 8 bases between them. The CDR3 has 15 residues. Germline V gene lookup returns CDR1 SEHNR and CDR2 FQNEAQ (reference sequence). The CDR3, as DNA: TGTGCCAGCAGCTTAGCGACACTCATGAACACTGAAGCTTTCTTT. This encodes CASSLATLMNTEAFF.

The V call is TRBV18, the J call TRBJ1-1; D remains ambiguous. In germline, CDR1 is KGHSH, CDR2 LQKENI. Deletions cut 1 base from V and 0 bases from J, with 6 bases between. The length of the CDR3 is 14 residues. The CDR3 bases are TGTGCCAGCTCACCACAAGAGGTGAACACTGAAGCTTTCTTT. This sequence encodes CASSPQEVNTEAFF.

This chain connects TRBV19 to TRBJ1-5; tentatively, D is TRBD1 (5 bases). The V gene's germline CDR1 is LNHDA and CDR2 SQIVND (reference sequence). Trimming took off 8 bases at V and 9 bases at J, with 26 bases between the two ends. The CDR3 runs to 16 residues. CDR3 region: CASSQLGLRGKAPQHF. DNA for the CDR3: TGTGCCAGTTCGCAATTGGGCCTTCGGGGGAAGGCGCCCCAGCATTTT.

V is TRBV28 and J is TRBJ2-1; TRBD2 matches 10 bases. The CDR3 extends over 15 amino acids. Germline values: CDR1 MDHEN, CDR2 SYDVKM. Trimming took 1 base from V and 7 from J; bases not matched to a gene: 4. CDR3 region: CASSLSERGGNEQFF. CDR3 nucleotides: TGTGCCAGCAGTTTATCCGAGCGGGGGGGGAATGAGCAGTTCTTC. The whole variable domain, remainder taken from reference TRBV28 and TRBJ2-1, is DVKVTQSSRYLVKRTGEKVFLECVQDMDHENMFWYRQDPGLGLRLIYFSYDVKMKEKGDIPEGYSVSREKKERFSLILESASTNQTSMYLCASSLSERGGNEQFFGPGTRLTVL.

This chain uses TRBV7-9 with TRBJ2-7, with a possible D match to TRBD2 (6 bases). The CDR3 length is 15 residues. Trimming took 7 bases from V and 0 from J, leaving 16 bases between them. Germline-derived CDR1 and CDR2 are SEHNR and FQNEAQ (reference sequence). Written as DNA, the CDR3 is TGTGCCAGCACCCCTTCGGGACTGACCTCCTACGAGCAGTACTTC. This encodes CASTPSGLTSYEQYF.

The rearrangement links TRBV18 to TRBJ2-5; maybe TRBD1 (5 bases). There are 15 residues in the CDR3. Per the germline V gene, CDR1 is KGHSH and CDR2 is LQKENI. V lost 3 bases, J lost 0 bases, and 11 bases lay in between. The CDR3: CASSPRRQHQETQYF. As DNA, the CDR3 is TGTGCCAGCTCACCGAGAAGACAGCACCAAGAGACCCAGTACTTC.

This clone was found once. V usage is TRBV28 and J usage is TRBJ2-3; D ambiguous. The CDR3 has 15 amino acids. From germline, CDR1 is MDHEN and CDR2 SYDVKM. Trimming pared 5 bases from V and 6 bases from J, leaving 18 bases between. CDR3 bases: TGTGCCAGCAGTCTAACCCAAGGAGCCTCCGATACGCAGTATTTT. The encoded protein is CASSLTQGASDTQYF.

The rearrangement joins TRBV29-1 to TRBJ2-1, with 14 bases that match TRBD2. Germline assignment: CDR1 SQVTM and CDR2 ANQGSEA. The CDR3 extends over 15 amino acids. Trimming cost V 7 bases and J 5 bases; bases outside gene matches: 7. CDR3 coding DNA: TGCAGCGGCGCCCTGGGACTAGCGGGAGACAATGAGCAGTTCTTC. Residues: CSGALGLAGDNEQFF.

The chain combines TRBV7-9 with TRBJ1-5; weak D call: TRBD1 (5 bases). There are 13 residues in the CDR3. Between the trimmed V and J ends, which lost 4 bases and 5 bases, there was a span of 9 bases. Germline CDR1 SEHNR, CDR2 FQNEAQ (reference sequence). In DNA form, the CDR3 reads TGTGCCAGCAGCTCTTCGGGGGATCAGCCCCAGCATTTT. Encoded protein: CASSSSGDQPQHF.

The rearrangement uses TRBV6-5 and TRBJ2-1, with 12 bases matching TRBD1. V dropped 6 bases and J dropped 7; count of bases not matched to a gene: 4. This CDR3 has 14 amino acids. Germline V lookup: CDR1 MNHEY, CDR2 SVGAGI. The CDR3 coding sequence is TGTGCCAGCAGCCCGGGACAGGGGGCAAATGAGCAGTTCTTC. Translation gives CASSPGQGANEQFF.

Regarding this clone: This specimen includes other DNA sequences encoding the same CDR3. The CDR3 nucleotides are TGTGCCAGCAGCCTTAATGAAAAACTGTTTTTT. Translating it yields CASSLNEKLFF. V and J are TRBV28 and TRBJ1-4; no reliable D call. Germline-derived CDR1 and CDR2 are MDHEN and SYDVKM. Between the trimmed V and J ends, which lost 6 bases and 4 bases, there was a span of 3 bases. The CDR3 has 11 residues.